This TCR beta chain was sequenced during a study of shared clonotypes between healthy human individuals. A word on this clone: A far larger clone is just one base off, so this is likely a read error.

Only in-frame clones appear in the TCRdb table, and some are missing; sequencing was by immunoSEQ multiplex PCR. The sample contains approximately 500,000 clones, about 85% of which appear only once. Healthy adults negative for HIV, lacking recent acute infections or vaccinations, served as donors. The clonotype was recovered from a woman aged 40 to 50 in good health. Some clones in this sample may be carry-over from other donors' samples. Material: PBMCs.

CDR3 region: CAIGETSGRYEQYF. The CDR3, as DNA: TGTGCCATCGGTGAGACTAGCGGGAGGTACGAGCAGTACTTC. The rearrangement joins TRBV10-3 to TRBJ2-7; TRBD2 matches 13 bases. This CDR3 has 14 amino acids. Per germline, CDR1 ENHRY and CDR2 SYGVKD.